A selection of T cell receptor beta chains follows, all from one sample in a study of beta chain features in type 1 diabetes. The method was immunoSEQ multiplex PCR; TCRdb's version includes in-frame clones alone and lacks a portion of them. The table records some 330,000 clones, roughly 13% of them present only once. Specimen: naive CD4+ T cells from blood. Source of these receptors: a woman younger than 30 with type 1 diabetes. The CDR3 runs from the conserved cysteine through the conserved F or W. D genes are given only for firm matches. A row's size may be missing; if present it is once, few, many or a size class.

D: -
V: TRBV9
size: few
J: TRBJ2-5
CDR3: CASSVNSDGALKTQYF
DNA: TGTGCCAGCAGCGTAAACTCCGATGGGGCTTTGAAGACCCAGTACTTC

D: -
V: TRBV29-1
size: few
J: TRBJ2-5
CDR3: CSVRDQETQYF
DNA: TGCAGCGTCCGGGACCAAGAGACCCAGTACTTC

D: TRBD2
V: TRBV7-2
size: few
J: TRBJ2-1
CDR3: CASSLAGAGVNNEQFF
DNA: TGTGCCAGCAGCTTAGCGGGAGCGGGAGTTAATAATGAGCAGTTCTTC

D: TRBD1
V: TRBV7-8
size: -
J: TRBJ1-5
CDR3: CASSPRQGRTSNQPQHF
DNA: TGTGCCAGCAGCCCCCGACAGGGCCGGACGAGCAATCAGCCCCAGCATTTT

D: -
V: TRBV18
size: -
J: TRBJ1-4
CDR3: CASSTPPNEKLFF
DNA: TGTGCCAGCTCCACTCCCCCTAATGAAAAACTGTTTTTT

D: -
V: TRBV29-1
size: few
J: TRBJ2-1
CDR3: CSVATGYNEQFF
DNA: TGCAGCGTTGCGACTGGCTACAATGAGCAGTTCTTC

D: -
V: TRBV18
size: -
J: TRBJ1-2
CDR3: CASSEGSGGYTF
DNA: TGTGCCAGCTCGGAGGGATCGGGCGGCTACACCTTC

D: TRBD2
V: TRBV7-2
size: -
J: TRBJ2-7
CDR3: CASRRLAGRYEQYF
DNA: TGTGCCAGCCGTCGGCTAGCGGGAAGATACGAGCAGTACTTC

D: TRBD1
V: TRBV5-1
size: few
J: TRBJ2-7
CDR3: CASSLQGDGEQYF
DNA: TGCGCCAGCAGTCTGCAGGGGGATGGCGAGCAGTACTTC

D: -
V: TRBV5-1
size: -
J: TRBJ1-1
CDR3: CASGQGLWHTEAFF
DNA: TGCGCCAGCGGTCAGGGGTTGTGGCACACTGAAGCTTTCTTT

D: -
V: TRBV11-2
size: few
J: TRBJ1-1
CDR3: CASSFLSGNTEAFF
DNA: TGTGCCAGCAGCTTCTTGAGCGGGAACACTGAAGCTTTCTTT

D: TRBD2
V: TRBV7-9
size: few
J: TRBJ2-7
CDR3: CASSLGSGRAEQYF
DNA: TGTGCCAGCAGCTTAGGTAGCGGGAGGGCCGAGCAGTACTTC

D: -
V: TRBV7-2
size: few
J: TRBJ1-1
CDR3: CASRNNGGYTEAFF
DNA: TGTGCCAGCAGGAATAACGGGGGGTACACTGAAGCTTTCTTT

D: -
V: TRBV4-2
size: -
J: TRBJ2-5
CDR3: CASSQVGLQGRREDTQYF
DNA: TGTGCCAGCAGCCAAGTCGGACTACAGGGGCGCCGGGAAGACACCCAGTACTTC

D: -
V: TRBV7-2
size: -
J: TRBJ2-3
CDR3: CASYGGVGDTQYF
DNA: TGTGCCAGCTACGGCGGGGTTGGCGATACGCAGTATTTT

D: TRBD2
V: TRBV6-6
size: few
J: TRBJ2-5
CDR3: CASSSTSGIETQYF
DNA: TGTGCCAGCAGTTCGACTAGCGGGATTGAGACCCAGTACTTC

D: TRBD2
V: TRBV4-1
size: -
J: TRBJ2-5
CDR3: CASSQVRASGSRLETQYF
DNA: TGCGCCAGCAGCCAAGTACGTGCTAGCGGGAGTAGGCTGGAGACCCAGTACTTC

D: -
V: TRBV18
size: few
J: TRBJ2-1
CDR3: CASSPYPLAYEQFF
DNA: TGTGCCAGCTCACCATACCCACTCGCATACGAGCAGTTCTTC

D: TRBD2
V: TRBV28
size: -
J: TRBJ2-7
CDR3: CASSLVYSGTLEQYF
DNA: TGTGCCAGCAGTTTAGTCTATAGCGGGACACTCGAGCAGTACTTC

D: -
V: TRBV28
size: -
J: TRBJ2-5
CDR3: CASKEGWDETQYF
DNA: TGTGCCAGCAAGGAGGGGTGGGATGAGACCCAGTACTTC

D: -
V: TRBV5-1
size: -
J: TRBJ2-5
CDR3: CASSSEGGRVSETQYF
DNA: TGCGCCAGCAGCTCGGAGGGGGGGCGCGTCTCAGAGACCCAGTACTTC

D: TRBD1
V: TRBV4-2
size: few
J: TRBJ2-4
CDR3: CASSQESRDRSYIQYF
DNA: TGTGCCAGCAGCCAAGAGAGTCGGGACAGGAGCTACATTCAGTACTTC

D: -
V: TRBV29-1
size: few
J: TRBJ1-5
CDR3: CSVGYSSNQPQHF
DNA: TGCAGCGTTGGGTACAGTAGCAATCAGCCCCAGCATTTT

D: TRBD1
V: TRBV5-4
size: few
J: TRBJ2-7
CDR3: CASSTDLRDRVHYEQYF
DNA: TGTGCCAGCAGCACGGACCTCCGGGACAGGGTGCACTACGAGCAGTACTTC

D: -
V: TRBV30
size: -
J: TRBJ1-2
CDR3: CAWSVQELGGRGKYGYTF
DNA: TGTGCCTGGAGTGTACAGGAATTAGGTGGAAGAGGAAAGTATGGCTACACCTTC

D: -
V: TRBV2
size: few
J: TRBJ2-5
CDR3: CASRGGEETQYF
DNA: TGTGCCAGCCGAGGAGGAGAAGAGACCCAGTACTTC

D: -
V: TRBV6-6
size: few
J: TRBJ1-2
CDR3: CASSSQEKHGYTF
DNA: TGTGCCAGCAGTTCACAGGAAAAACATGGCTACACCTTC

D: -
V: TRBV6-5
size: -
J: TRBJ2-1
CDR3: CASTFLRPNEQFF
DNA: TGTGCCAGCACTTTCCTACGCCCCAATGAGCAGTTCTTC

D: -
V: TRBV18
size: -
J: TRBJ2-1
CDR3: CASSPGPEQFF
DNA: TGTGCCAGCTCACCAGGGCCCGAGCAGTTCTTC

D: TRBD1
V: TRBV30
size: -
J: TRBJ1-5
CDR3: CAWSRQGNQPQHF
DNA: TGTGCCTGGAGTAGACAGGGTAATCAGCCCCAGCATTTT

D: -
V: TRBV5-6
size: few
J: TRBJ2-7
CDR3: CASSLAGHYEQYF
DNA: TGTGCCAGCAGCTTGGCGGGTCACTACGAGCAGTACTTC

D: -
V: TRBV19
size: few
J: TRBJ1-1
CDR3: CASFFGGVNTEAFF
DNA: TGTGCCTCGTTCTTCGGGGGGGTGAACACTGAAGCTTTCTTT

D: TRBD1
V: TRBV7-3
size: -
J: TRBJ2-2
CDR3: CASRDRGTGELFF
DNA: TGTGCCAGCAGGGACAGGGGGACCGGGGAGCTGTTTTTT

D: -
V: TRBV2
size: -
J: TRBJ2-1
CDR3: CASSPRVGGSYNEQFF
DNA: TGTGCCAGCAGTCCCCGGGTAGGGGGCTCCTACAATGAGCAGTTCTTC

D: TRBD1
V: TRBV11-3
size: -
J: TRBJ2-5
CDR3: CASSTTGTGAGETQYF
DNA: TGTGCCAGCAGCACCACGGGAACAGGGGCAGGAGAGACCCAGTACTTC

D: -
V: TRBV11-3
size: few
J: TRBJ2-3
CDR3: CASSLRPDTQYF
DNA: TGTGCCAGCAGCCTACGTCCAGATACGCAGTATTTT

D: -
V: TRBV18
size: -
J: TRBJ1-5
CDR3: CASSPGTPNQPQHF
DNA: TGTGCCAGCTCACCCGGGACACCAAATCAGCCCCAGCATTTT

D: -
V: TRBV29-1
size: few
J: TRBJ1-1
CDR3: CSVVGRLNTEAFF
DNA: TGCAGCGTTGTTGGCAGATTGAACACTGAAGCTTTCTTT

D: TRBD2
V: TRBV6-5
size: few
J: TRBJ2-1
CDR3: CASSRSGIRDNEQFF
DNA: TGTGCCAGCAGCCGGAGCGGGATCCGAGACAATGAGCAGTTCTTC

D: -
V: TRBV28
size: -
J: TRBJ1-2
CDR3: CASSLTGGYTF
DNA: TGTGCCAGCAGTCTCACGGGGGGCTACACCTTC

D: TRBD2
V: TRBV9
size: -
J: TRBJ2-2
CDR3: CASSAPLAGYPGTGELFF
DNA: TGTGCCAGCAGCGCCCCGCTAGCGGGGTACCCAGGCACCGGGGAGCTGTTTTTT